The 29 T cell receptor beta chains listed next were all sequenced from one sample in a study of cytomegalovirus exposure and HLA in healthy donors (dated by TCRdb to the late 2010s). Libraries were constructed by the immunoSEQ multiplex PCR assay. The multiplex PCR relied on a mix of 60 forward primers for TCR Vbeta segments and 13 reverse primers for TCR Jbeta segments. TCRdb provides this immuneACCESS table in a form limited to in-frame rearrangements. Some clones are lacking; in checked studies, under half of them reflect an unresolved V gene, and why the rest are absent is not known. The sample table holds 210,000 or so clones, of which approximately 80% were seen once. Just over 1.4% of the sample comes from the top ten. Sequencing input: PBMCs. The receptor source for this set is a girl aged 5-17 years in good health and CMV-seronegative.

This rearrangement joins TRBV19 to TRBJ2-6, with 8 bases fitting TRBD1. Germline V CDR1 and CDR2: LNHDA, SQIVND (reference sequence). CDR3 length equals 16 residues. The J segment lost 1 base and the V segment lost 5 bases, leaving 4 bases of the junction unmatched. Written as DNA, the CDR3 is TGTGCCAGTAGTCCCCAGGGGGCGTCTGGGGCCAACGTCCTGACTTTC. This translates into CASSPQGASGANVLTF.

This chain uses TRBV5-1 with TRBJ2-5; 10 bases map to TRBD1. CDR3 length equals 16 residues. The ends lost 6 bases at V and 5 bases at J; junction bases unmatched: 13. The germline V gene encodes CDR1 SGHRS and CDR2 YFSETQ. In DNA form, the CDR3 reads TGCGCCAGCATCCTACTCGGGGGACAGGGGTTGGAGACCCAGTACTTC. It translates to CASILLGGQGLETQYF.

The chain employs TRBV25-1 and TRBJ2-7, with D possibly being TRBD1 (6 bases). Germline V gene lookup returns CDR1 MGHDK and CDR2 SYGVNS. This CDR3 comprises 15 residues. Trimming left V 1 base short and J 0 bases short, with 10 bases between. CDR3 region: CASSEWTDISYEQYF. In nucleotides, the CDR3 is TGTGCCAGCAGTGAATGGACAGATATCTCCTACGAGCAGTACTTC.

This clone was seen only a few times. CDR3 loop: CASSKGGRLNTEAFF. The CDR3 region has the DNA TGTGCCAGCAGCAAAGGTGGCAGGCTGAACACTGAAGCTTTCTTT. This chain joins TRBV21-1 and TRBJ1-1; TRBD1, the table's D call, was not compared with the DNA. TRBV21-1 is flagged as a pseudogene. The CDR3 loop spans 15 amino acids.

This clone appeared a few times. The chain employs TRBV28 and TRBJ2-4; the match to TRBD1 covers 8 bases. The CDR3 extends over 9 amino acids. The V segment lost 8 bases and the J segment 16 bases; nucleotides outside the gene matches: 4. CDR1 MDHEN and CDR2 SYDVKM come from the germline V gene. CDR3 sequence: CASGDRNYF. As DNA, the CDR3 is TGTGCCAGCGGGGACAGGAATTACTTC.

The chain carries TRBV10-2 and TRBJ2-5; TRBD2 agrees at 11 bases. The end of the DNA aligns better with TRBJ2-7, so the J call may be wrong. This CDR3 has 15 residues. CDR1 is WSHSY, CDR2 SAAADI, per germline. The CDR3 coding sequence is TGCGCCAGCAGCGACACTAGCGGGAGCGTCGACGAGCAGTACTTC. It is translated as CASSDTSGSVDEQYF.

CDR3 residues: CASRKYQGDGYEQYF. The CDR3 nucleotides are TGTGCCAGCAGGAAATATCAGGGGGATGGCTACGAGCAGTACTTC. The rearrangement joins TRBV6-1 to TRBJ2-7; 7 positions match TRBD1. CDR3 length: 15 residues. With 6 bases clipped from V and 3 bases from J, the junction kept 11 bases outside the gene matches. The germline CDR1 and CDR2 sequences are MNHNS and SASEGT.

V and J are TRBV7-9 and TRBJ2-5, with 10 positions matching TRBD1. J gave up 7 bases and V 4 bases, and 9 bases lay outside the gene matches. The CDR3 loop spans 15 amino acids. The germline V gene has CDR1 SEHNR and CDR2 FQNEAQ (reference sequence). The CDR3 DNA is TGTGCCAGCAGCTCAACGACAGGGGGCGAACGGACCCAGTACTTC. Translating gives CASSSTTGGERTQYF.

The chain has TRBV5-1 and TRBJ1-2, with a tentative D call TRBD1 (6 bases). The germline V and J ends were trimmed by 3 bases and 5 bases, with 20 bases remaining between them. Germline V lookup: CDR1 SGHRS, CDR2 YFSETQ. CDR3 length: 16 residues. The CDR3 bases are TGCGCCAGCAGCTCTCAACCTTTGGACAGCGCTTATGGCTACACCTTC. Translating it yields CASSSQPLDSAYGYTF.

This clone was counted once. The chain joins TRBV28 to TRBJ2-1, with TRBD2 identical over 7 bases. This CDR3 has 16 amino acids. Germline V CDR1 and CDR2: MDHEN, SYDVKM. V trimming: 3 bases; J trimming: 5 bases; junction bases outside the gene matches: 10. CDR3 protein: CASSFPPGLIDNEQFF. The CDR3 nucleotides read TGTGCCAGCAGTTTCCCCCCGGGACTAATAGACAATGAGCAGTTCTTC.

This chain links TRBV4-3 with TRBJ1-2, with TRBD1 as a possible D gene (6 bases). The CDR3 spans 16 residues. Per the germline V gene, CDR1 is LGHNA and CDR2 is YSLEER. With 0 bases removed from V and 7 bases from J, the gap between germline ends came to 18 bases. This chain's CDR3 is CASSQDGGRTGGGYTF. For the CDR3, the DNA is TGCGCCAGCAGCCAAGATGGGGGCAGAACCGGTGGTGGCTACACCTTC.

The chain carries TRBV28 and TRBJ2-4, with TRBD1 matching 10 bases. The ends lost 6 bases at V and 0 bases at J; junction bases unmatched: 11. The length of the CDR3 is 18 residues. Germline assignment: CDR1 MDHEN and CDR2 SYDVKM. CDR3 in amino acids: CASSWGQGLPLAKNIQYF. DNA of the CDR3: TGTGCCAGCAGCTGGGGACAGGGGCTCCCCTTAGCCAAAAACATTCAGTACTTC.

This clone was picked up a small number of times. This chain connects TRBV28 to TRBJ2-7; 8 bases line up with TRBD2. This CDR3 has 16 residues. CDR1 is MDHEN, CDR2 SYDVKM, per germline. J was trimmed by 3 bases and V by 3 bases; bases with no gene match: 10. The CDR3 reads CASSFDLRRGDYEQYF. CDR3 nucleotide sequence: TGTGCCAGCAGTTTTGATCTCCGGCGGGGGGACTACGAGCAGTACTTC.

The chain has TRBV6-5 and TRBJ1-6; D is perhaps TRBD1 (5 bases). CDR3 size: 14 residues. With 4 bases removed from V and 6 bases from J, the gap between germline ends came to 10 bases. Germline V gene data show CDR1 as MNHEY and CDR2 as SVGAGI. The CDR3 here is CASSSPGGNSPLHF. CDR3 DNA sequence: TGTGCCAGCAGTTCCCCCGGGGGTAATTCACCCCTCCACTTT.

The rearrangement joins TRBV7-8 to TRBJ2-2; D possibly corresponds to TRBD1 (6 bases). The CDR3 sequence is 15 residues long. Germline V lookup: CDR1 SGHVS, CDR2 FQNEAQ. V was pared by 6 bases and J by 2 bases, with 13 bases between. The CDR3 sequence is CASRRQQGNTGELFF. DNA for the CDR3: TGTGCCAGCAGGAGACAACAGGGAAACACCGGGGAGCTGTTTTTT. The variable domain in full, completed from reference TRBV7-8 and TRBJ2-2, reads GAGVSQSPRYKVAKRGQDVALRCDPISGHVSLFWYQQALGQGPEFLTYFQNEAQLDKSGLPSDRFFAERPEGSVSTLKIQRTQQEDSAVYLCASRRQQGNTGELFFGEGSRLTVL.

The chain has TRBV6-5 and TRBJ1-2; the D gene is possibly TRBD1 (6 bases). CDR1 is MNHEY, CDR2 SVGAGI, per germline. Trimming shortened V by 6 bases and J by 7 bases, and 12 bases separated the two germline ends. The CDR3 totals 12 residues. CDR3: CASSPAGVGYTF. CDR3 in DNA: TGTGCCAGCAGCCCAGCAGGGGTTGGCTACACCTTC.

This chain uses TRBV28 with TRBJ2-1; possibly TRBD1 for D (8 bases). The CDR3 loop spans 16 amino acids. In germline, CDR1 is MDHEN, CDR2 SYDVKM. V was trimmed by 4 bases and J by 4 bases, leaving 17 bases between them. This CDR3 reads CASSSRTGRGYNEQFF. CDR3 sequence (DNA): TGTGCCAGCAGTTCAAGGACAGGGAGGGGATACAATGAGCAGTTCTTC.

The chain couples TRBV10-2 to TRBJ1-4; 7 bases agree with TRBD1. After removal of 0 bases from V and 4 bases from J, the junction contained 2 bases not matched to a gene. CDR1 is WSHSY and CDR2 is SAAADI in the germline V gene. This CDR3 spans 15 amino acids. This CDR3 is CASSESGTDNEKLFF. CDR3 in DNA: TGCGCCAGCAGTGAGTCCGGGACAGATAATGAAAAACTGTTTTTT.

The chain has TRBV4-1 and TRBJ2-3; TRBD2 aligns across 12 bases. V lost 4 bases and J lost 5; bases outside the gene matches: 13. The CDR3 is made up of 18 amino acids. CDR1 and CDR2 from the germline V gene are MGHRA and YSYEKL. The CDR3 DNA is TGCGCCAGCAGCCGAGCACCTAGCGGGAGGGCCCCGGGAGATACGCAGTATTTT. Protein product: CASSRAPSGRAPGDTQYF.

V gene TRBV6-5 combines with J gene TRBJ1-6, with D possibly matching TRBD1 (6 bases). Trimming took off 6 bases at V and 5 bases at J, with 11 bases between the two ends. The germline gives CDR1 MNHEY, CDR2 SVGAGI. The CDR3 has 14 residues. The CDR3 DNA is TGTGCCAGCAGGTTCCGGGACAATAATTCACCCCTCCACTTT. Its translation is CASRFRDNNSPLHF.

This clone was seen a handful of times. This chain links TRBV5-5 with TRBJ1-5; unclear D gene. V was shortened by 2 bases and J by 4 bases, with 7 bases between the two germline ends. Germline lookup yields CDR1 SGHKS and CDR2 YYEKEE (reference sequence). The CDR3 is 13 amino acids. The DNA for the CDR3 is TGTGCCAGCAGCTTTACGGGTAATCAGCCCCAGCATTTT. Its translation is CASSFTGNQPQHF.

The chain employs TRBV5-4 and TRBJ1-1; D perhaps matches TRBD1 (5 bases). The CDR3 is made up of 16 amino acids. The germline V gene has CDR1 SGHNT and CDR2 YYREEE (reference sequence). V lost 0 bases and J 12 bases, leaving 24 bases between the germline ends. In DNA form, the CDR3 reads TGTGCCAGCAGCTTGGGGGGGGGTCACCGCGGAGGGAATACTTTCTTT. Its protein is CASSLGGGHRGGNTFF.

This clone was observed once. This sequence joins TRBV28 and TRBJ2-7; 8 nucleotides agree with TRBD1. The V segment lost 5 bases and the J segment 0 bases; nucleotides outside the gene matches: 9. CDR3 size: 16 residues. Germline assignment: CDR1 MDHEN and CDR2 SYDVKM. The CDR3 is CASSLQGVISSYEQYF. In DNA, the CDR3 is TGTGCCAGCAGTCTACAGGGGGTGATTAGCTCCTACGAGCAGTACTTC.

This rearrangement joins TRBV19 to TRBJ1-1; D is perhaps TRBD1 (5 bases). The V gene lost 5 bases and the J gene lost 4 bases, with 17 bases spanning the gap. The CDR3 covers 15 residues. The germline CDR1 and CDR2 sequences are LNHDA and SQIVND (reference sequence). DNA for the CDR3: TGTGCCAGTAGTCCTGGACATGGGGCGAGCACTGAAGCTTTCTTT. Its translation is CASSPGHGASTEAFF.

The chain combines TRBV5-1 with TRBJ2-7; 9 nucleotides align to TRBD1. Germline assignment: CDR1 SGHRS and CDR2 YFSETQ. This CDR3 is 17 amino acids long. V lost 1 base, J lost 5 bases, and 13 bases stayed unmatched. CDR3 DNA: TGCGCCAGCAGCTTGCAAAAGGCCGGGACAGGGTACAACGAGCAGTACTTC. This encodes CASSLQKAGTGYNEQYF. Full variable domain (missing parts from reference TRBV5-1 and TRBJ2-7): KAGVTQTPRYLIKTRGQQVTLSCSPISGHRSVSWYQQTPGQGLQFLFEYFSETQRNKGNFPGRFSGRQFSNSRSEMNVSTLELGDSALYLCASSLQKAGTGYNEQYFGPGTRLTVT.

Here the CDR3 DNA reads TGTGCCAGTAGGAGCTTGGGACAGGGGAACACCGGGGAGCTGTTTTTT. As protein: CASRSLGQGNTGELFF. The chain recombines TRBV19 with TRBJ2-2; TRBD1 matches at 9 bases. Germline V CDR1 and CDR2: LNHDA, SQIVND (reference sequence). J was trimmed by 1 base and V by 6 bases; bases with no gene match: 6. This CDR3 is built from 16 residues.

This chain uses TRBV9 with TRBJ2-5; TRBD2 agrees at 8 bases. Germline values: CDR1 SGDLS, CDR2 YYNGEE. This CDR3 has 15 residues. With V trimmed by 0 bases and J by 4 bases, 5 bases remained unmatched. This CDR3 is CASSVDPGGGETQYF. The CDR3 coding sequence is TGTGCCAGCAGCGTAGATCCGGGGGGGGGAGAGACCCAGTACTTC.

The V call is TRBV29-1, the J call TRBJ2-5; 9 bases align to TRBD2. Germline V gene data show CDR1 as SQVTM and CDR2 as ANQGSEA. The CDR3 length is 14 residues. With 1 base clipped from V and 3 bases from J, the junction kept 3 bases outside the gene matches. The CDR3 sequence: CSVEGVAGEETQYF. The CDR3 DNA is TGCAGCGTTGAAGGGGTAGCGGGAGAAGAGACCCAGTACTTC.

The chain has TRBV2 and TRBJ1-4; D ambiguous. Trimming shortened V by 2 bases and J by 3 bases, and 10 bases separated the two germline ends. The CDR3 runs 15 residues. Germline values: CDR1 SNHLY, CDR2 FYNNEI. In DNA form, the CDR3 reads TGTGCCAGCAGTGAAATGGGAGCGGCTAATGAAAAACTGTTTTTT. It codes for CASSEMGAANEKLFF.